This is a list of T cell receptor beta chains from one sample in a study of cytomegalovirus exposure and HLA in healthy donors. TCRdb's copy holds only in-frame clones and misses some; the assay was immunoSEQ multiplex PCR. Counted here are about 150,000 clones, 88% occurring once; the ten biggest clones make up 0.51%. The specimen was PBMCs. Every receptor here comes from a woman aged 35 to 49 in good health and CMV-seronegative. The CDR3 runs from the conserved cysteine through the conserved F or W. The order of the fields is D gene, J gene, V gene, clone size, CDR3 DNA, CDR3 protein. A D gene is named only where the DNA matches it firmly. Expanded clones get a size class; other rows say once, few or many, or leave the size out.

D gene: TRBD1
J gene: TRBJ2-7
V gene: TRBV11-3
clone size: -
CDR3 DNA: TGTGCCAGCAGCCCCCAAGGACAGGTGATGAAAACCTACGAGCAGTACTTC
CDR3 protein: CASSPQGQVMKTYEQYF

D gene: -
J gene: TRBJ2-1
V gene: TRBV11-2
clone size: -
CDR3 DNA: TGTGCCAGCAGTTTAGATGCTAGCTGGTGGCAGTTCTTC
CDR3 protein: CASSLDASWWQFF

D gene: -
J gene: TRBJ1-5
V gene: TRBV19
clone size: few
CDR3 DNA: TGTGCCAGTAGTATATCCAAGGGGGTGGACAATCAGCCCCAGCATTTT
CDR3 protein: CASSISKGVDNQPQHF

D gene: TRBD2
J gene: TRBJ2-1
V gene: TRBV15
clone size: -
CDR3 DNA: TGTGCCACCAGCAGAGCCAGACTAGCGGGAAACAATGAGCAGTTCTTC
CDR3 protein: CATSRARLAGNNEQFF

D gene: -
J gene: TRBJ2-5
V gene: TRBV5-8
clone size: -
CDR3 DNA: TGTGCCAGCAGCTTGGGGCCCATACAAGAGACCCAGTACTTC
CDR3 protein: CASSLGPIQETQYF

D gene: TRBD1
J gene: TRBJ1-1
V gene: TRBV7-9
clone size: -
CDR3 DNA: TGTGCCAGCAGAGACATCGGACAGGGGGGCGCTGAAGCTTTCTTT
CDR3 protein: CASRDIGQGGAEAFF

D gene: -
J gene: TRBJ1-5
V gene: TRBV10-1
clone size: -
CDR3 DNA: TGCGCCAGCAGTGCAGGCTTTGATCAGCCCCAGCATTTT
CDR3 protein: CASSAGFDQPQHF

D gene: TRBD1
J gene: TRBJ1-5
V gene: TRBV28
clone size: -
CDR3 DNA: TGTGCCAGCAGTTCCGGACAGGGCAATCAGCCCCAGCATTTT
CDR3 protein: CASSSGQGNQPQHF

D gene: TRBD1
J gene: TRBJ2-3
V gene: TRBV5-1
clone size: -
CDR3 DNA: TGCGCCAGCAGCTCGTTAGCGGTTTTGACAGGGGGCAAAGATACGCAGTATTTT
CDR3 protein: CASSSLAVLTGGKDTQYF

D gene: TRBD2
J gene: TRBJ2-2
V gene: TRBV7-2
clone size: -
CDR3 DNA: TGTGCCAGCAGCTACGGGACTACTGGGGAGCTGTTTTTT
CDR3 protein: CASSYGTTGELFF

D gene: -
J gene: TRBJ2-7
V gene: TRBV5-4
clone size: -
CDR3 DNA: TGTGCCAGCAGCTTGTTAGAGTACGGGAGCTCCTACGAGCAGTACTTC
CDR3 protein: CASSLLEYGSSYEQYF

D gene: -
J gene: TRBJ2-1
V gene: TRBV7-9
clone size: -
CDR3 DNA: TGTTCCAGCAGCCCAATTAGTAAAGCCTACAATGAGCAGTTCTTC
CDR3 protein: CSSSPISKAYNEQFF

D gene: TRBD1
J gene: TRBJ2-5
V gene: TRBV5-6
clone size: -
CDR3 DNA: TGTGCCAGCAGCCGGACAGGGCCTGAGACCCAGTACTTC
CDR3 protein: CASSRTGPETQYF

D gene: TRBD2
J gene: TRBJ2-1
V gene: TRBV4-1
clone size: once
CDR3 DNA: TGCGCCAGCAGCCCCATAGGACTAGCGGGAGCCACGGGGTTCTTC
CDR3 protein: CASSPIGLAGATGFF

D gene: TRBD1
J gene: TRBJ1-5
V gene: TRBV6-1
clone size: -
CDR3 DNA: TGTGCCAGCACCCCAGGGGGCCGTCAGCCCCAGCATTTT
CDR3 protein: CASTPGGRQPQHF

D gene: -
J gene: TRBJ2-7
V gene: TRBV11-2
clone size: -
CDR3 DNA: TGTGCCAGCAGCTCAGGCATGTCACGGGGCGAGCAGTACTTC
CDR3 protein: CASSSGMSRGEQYF

D gene: -
J gene: TRBJ2-3
V gene: TRBV7-9
clone size: -
CDR3 DNA: TGTGCCAGCAGCAATCGGTGGGGTACAAGGGGTACAGATACGCAGTATTTT
CDR3 protein: CASSNRWGTRGTDTQYF

D gene: TRBD2
J gene: TRBJ2-1
V gene: TRBV29-1
clone size: -
CDR3 DNA: TGCAGCGTTGACTCGGCTAGCGGGGTCGTTAATGAGCAGTTCTTC
CDR3 protein: CSVDSASGVVNEQFF

D gene: TRBD2
J gene: TRBJ2-7
V gene: TRBV29-1
clone size: -
CDR3 DNA: TGCAGCGTAGCGGGACTAGCGGCCACCTACGAGCAGTACTTC
CDR3 protein: CSVAGLAATYEQYF

D gene: -
J gene: TRBJ1-1
V gene: TRBV6-5
clone size: -
CDR3 DNA: TGTGCCAGCAGTTACTCAAGGGGGAGGGCCGACACTGAAGCTTTCTTT
CDR3 protein: CASSYSRGRADTEAFF

D gene: -
J gene: TRBJ1-1
V gene: TRBV2
clone size: -
CDR3 DNA: TGTGCCAGCGGAGTACAGGGACGGACTGAAGCTTTCTTT
CDR3 protein: CASGVQGRTEAFF

D gene: TRBD1
J gene: TRBJ2-5
V gene: TRBV7-6
clone size: -
CDR3 DNA: TGTGCCAGCAGCTTTGGGGCAGGGGGCCCGGGGGAGACCCAGTACTTC
CDR3 protein: CASSFGAGGPGETQYF

D gene: -
J gene: TRBJ1-1
V gene: TRBV6-7
clone size: once
CDR3 DNA: TGTGCCACCCTGCCGGGGGGGGTGGACACTGAAGCTTTCTTT
CDR3 protein: CATLPGGVDTEAFF

D gene: TRBD1
J gene: TRBJ2-7
V gene: TRBV5-8
clone size: -
CDR3 DNA: TGTGCCAGCAGCCCCTGGACAGGGGGTTGGTCCTACGAGCAGTACTTC
CDR3 protein: CASSPWTGGWSYEQYF

D gene: -
J gene: TRBJ1-4
V gene: TRBV28
clone size: -
CDR3 DNA: TGTGCCAGCCTGGGACAAATATCAACTAATGAAAAACTGTTTTTT
CDR3 protein: CASLGQISTNEKLFF

D gene: -
J gene: TRBJ2-7
V gene: TRBV11-3
clone size: -
CDR3 DNA: TGTGCCAGCAGCCCCCGACAGCGCGCCTCCTACGAGCAGTACTTC
CDR3 protein: CASSPRQRASYEQYF

D gene: -
J gene: TRBJ2-3
V gene: TRBV7-8
clone size: -
CDR3 DNA: TGTGCCAGCAGCTTAGACAGGGCAGATACGCAGTATTTT
CDR3 protein: CASSLDRADTQYF

D gene: -
J gene: TRBJ2-3
V gene: TRBV10-1
clone size: -
CDR3 DNA: TGCGCCAGCAGTGAGTCTATGGGGGCCCCAGATACGCAGTATTTT
CDR3 protein: CASSESMGAPDTQYF

D gene: TRBD1
J gene: TRBJ2-7
V gene: TRBV11-3
clone size: -
CDR3 DNA: TGTGCCAGCAGCTACCTTTCCGGGACAGGGCACCACGAGCAGTACTTC
CDR3 protein: CASSYLSGTGHHEQYF

D gene: TRBD1
J gene: TRBJ2-7
V gene: TRBV7-8
clone size: -
CDR3 DNA: TGTGCCAGCAGCCTACTTGGGACAGGGGGCTACGAGCAGTACTTC
CDR3 protein: CASSLLGTGGYEQYF

D gene: -
J gene: TRBJ2-5
V gene: TRBV7-9
clone size: -
CDR3 DNA: TGTTCCAGCAGTCGGGCGGGAGAGACCCAGTACTTC
CDR3 protein: CSSSRAGETQYF

D gene: TRBD1
J gene: TRBJ1-1
V gene: TRBV19
clone size: once
CDR3 DNA: TGTGCCAGTAGTATAGGGCTCAGGGGGGCGAACACTGAAGCTTTCTTT
CDR3 protein: CASSIGLRGANTEAFF

D gene: -
J gene: TRBJ2-2
V gene: TRBV7-3
clone size: -
CDR3 DNA: TGTGCCAGCAGCTTAGCCTCAACTAGGCGAACCGGGGAGCTGTTTTTT
CDR3 protein: CASSLASTRRTGELFF

D gene: TRBD1
J gene: TRBJ1-4
V gene: TRBV6-6
clone size: -
CDR3 DNA: TGTGCCAGCAGTCGGGACAGGTCCGAAAAACTGTTTTTT
CDR3 protein: CASSRDRSEKLFF

D gene: -
J gene: TRBJ1-1
V gene: TRBV7-3
clone size: -
CDR3 DNA: TGTGCCAGCAGCCTGAACGGACAAGAAGAATGGGGGAACACTGAAGCTTTCTTT
CDR3 protein: CASSLNGQEEWGNTEAFF